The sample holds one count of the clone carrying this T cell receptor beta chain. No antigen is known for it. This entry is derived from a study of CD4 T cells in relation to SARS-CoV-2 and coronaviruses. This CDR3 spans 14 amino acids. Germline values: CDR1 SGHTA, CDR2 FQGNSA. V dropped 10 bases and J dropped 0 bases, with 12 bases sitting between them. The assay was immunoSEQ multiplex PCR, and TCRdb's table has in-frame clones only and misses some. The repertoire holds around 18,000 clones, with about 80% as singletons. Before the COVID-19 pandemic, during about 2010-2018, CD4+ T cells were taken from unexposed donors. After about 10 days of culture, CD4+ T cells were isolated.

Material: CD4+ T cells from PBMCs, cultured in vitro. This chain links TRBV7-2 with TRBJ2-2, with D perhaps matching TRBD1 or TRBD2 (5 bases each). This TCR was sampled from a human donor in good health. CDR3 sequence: CATGTFANTGELFF. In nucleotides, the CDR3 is TGTGCCACCGGGACCTTCGCGAACACCGGGGAGCTGTTTTTT.